Presented here are 18 T cell receptor beta chains from one specimen sequenced in a study of T-cell memory formation after mild COVID-19. TCRdb reprocessed the 5' RACE reads with MiXCR, giving one entry per CDR3 protein. This table holds roughly 410,000 distinct CDR3 sequences, 20% to 30% found once. The sample consisted of PBMCs or a T cell subset sorted from them (not recorded which). These receptors were obtained from an adult woman who had mild COVID-19 (a few samples of this study predate the infection). Cell type and time point are not known.

V is TRBV5-5 and J is TRBJ2-1; D gene uncertain. This CDR3 is 12 amino acids long. Per germline, CDR1 SGHKS and CDR2 YYEKEE (reference sequence). Trimming stripped 2 bases from V and 9 bases from J, with 9 bases between. The CDR3: CASSFYGGEQFF. The CDR3 DNA reads as TGTGCCAGCAGCTTCTACGGCGGTGAGCAGTTCTTC.

This clonotype occurred a few times. The chain couples TRBV24-1 to TRBJ2-1, with 9 bases aligning to TRBD2. Germline V CDR1 and CDR2: KGHDR, SFDVKD. Trimming at V came to 0 bases and at J to 5 bases, leaving 4 bases not matched to a gene. The CDR3 length is 16 residues. The chain's CDR3 is CATSDLGASGDNEQFF. CDR3 in DNA: TGTGCCACCAGTGATTTGGGGGCTAGCGGGGACAATGAGCAGTTCTTC.

The chain carries TRBV7-2 and TRBJ1-1; possible D gene TRBD1, 5 bases. Trimming shortened V by 5 bases and J by 4 bases, and 17 bases separated the two germline ends. The CDR3 extends over 15 amino acids. The V gene's germline CDR1 is SGHTA and CDR2 FQGNSA. The CDR3 nucleotides are TGTGCCAGCAGCCCAGGGTGGGGGTTCGGCACTGAAGCTTTCTTT. Amino acid sequence: CASSPGWGFGTEAFF. Using reference TRBV7-2 and TRBJ1-1 for the parts outside the CDR3, the full variable domain is GAGVSQSPSNKVTEKGKDVELRCDPISGHTALYWYRQSLGQGLEFLIYFQGNSAPDKSGLPSDRFSAERTGGSVSTLTIQRTQQEDSAVYLCASSPGWGFGTEAFFGQGTRLTVV.

This clonotype was found a few times. V is TRBV7-3 and J is TRBJ2-5; TRBD2 aligns across 7 bases. The CDR3 length is 13 residues. Germline-derived CDR1 and CDR2 are SGHTA and FQGTGA. After removal of 4 bases from V and 3 bases from J, the junction contained 2 bases not matched to a gene. CDR3 sequence (DNA): TGTGCCAGCAGCTCTAGCGGCGAAGAGACCCAGTACTTC. Translated, it gives CASSSSGEETQYF.

The chain employs TRBV10-3 and TRBJ1-1; tentatively, D is TRBD1 (5 bases). CDR1 and CDR2 from the germline V gene are ENHRY and SYGVKD. V shed 6 bases and J shed 2 bases, with 22 bases lying between them. CDR3 length equals 17 residues. The CDR3 is CAIRDQTVLGTNTEAFF. In nucleotides, the CDR3 is TGTGCCATCAGGGATCAGACCGTCCTCGGGACTAACACTGAAGCTTTCTTT.

This clonotype turned up a few times. The CDR3 reads CASSPHGAASFSYEQYF. CDR3 nucleotide sequence: TGTGCCAGCAGCCCACACGGTGCAGCTAGCTTCTCCTACGAGCAGTACTTC. The V and J genes are TRBV5-4 and TRBJ2-7; the D gene is possibly TRBD2 (5 bases). V was pared by 4 bases and J by 0 bases, with 20 bases between. In germline, CDR1 is SGHNT, CDR2 YYREEE (reference sequence). This CDR3 spans 17 amino acids.

This chain uses TRBV20-1 with TRBJ1-2; D call uncertain. CDR3 length equals 10 residues. Germline assignment: CDR1 DFQATT and CDR2 SNEGSKA (reference sequence). V dropped 5 bases and J dropped 6 bases, with 7 bases sitting between them. The CDR3 protein is CSAGLNGYTF. CDR3 sequence (DNA): TGCAGTGCTGGGTTGAATGGCTACACCTTC.

The gene calls are TRBV9 and TRBJ1-5; TRBD1 agrees at 9 bases. The CDR3 length is 15 residues. CDR1 and CDR2 from the germline V gene are SGDLS and YYNGEE. V shed 3 bases, J shed 4 bases, and the junction held 5 bases outside the gene matches. CDR3: CASSEQGAWNQPQHF. The CDR3 bases are TGTGCCAGCAGCGAACAGGGGGCTTGGAATCAGCCCCAGCATTTT.

The chain links TRBV5-1 to TRBJ1-2; 9 nucleotides agree with TRBD1. The V gene's germline CDR1 is SGHRS and CDR2 YFSETQ. This CDR3 spans 14 amino acids. V was clipped by 3 bases and J by 7 bases; unmatched bases: 7. DNA of the CDR3: TGCGCCAGCAGCTGGGGACAGGGTAGTGGTGGCTACACCTTC. This sequence encodes CASSWGQGSGGYTF.

This clonotype was detected a few times. The chain uses TRBV7-9 and TRBJ2-7; 13 nucleotides align to TRBD2. CDR3 size: 16 residues. After removal of 5 bases from V and 5 bases from J, the junction contained 9 bases not matched to a gene. The germline V gene encodes CDR1 SEHNR and CDR2 FQNEAQ (reference sequence). Written as DNA, the CDR3 is TGTGCCAGCAGCCTAACTCGGACTAGCGGGAGCCACGAGCAGTACTTC. Protein: CASSLTRTSGSHEQYF.

The chain combines TRBV9 with TRBJ2-1; 11 positions match TRBD2. Germline trimming cut 2 bases from V and 5 bases from J; bases unmatched to any gene: 6. The germline V gene has CDR1 SGDLS and CDR2 YYNGEE. This CDR3 region has 16 residues. The CDR3 here is CASSVRLAGWDNEQFF. The CDR3 coding sequence is TGTGCCAGCAGCGTTCGACTAGCGGGGTGGGACAATGAGCAGTTCTTC.

The V and J genes are TRBV15 and TRBJ1-1, with D possibly TRBD1 on 6 matching bases. The V and J ends lost 0 bases and 8 bases respectively, with 25 bases between them. Germline CDR1 reads LNHNV; CDR2 reads YYDKDF (reference sequence). This CDR3 spans 18 amino acids. The CDR3, as DNA: TGTGCCACCAGCAGAGAAAAAGAGGGTTCGACGCAACAGGGAGAAGCTTTCTTT. Protein: CATSREKEGSTQQGEAFF.

In its sample, this clonotype was seen a few times. V and J are TRBV4-2 and TRBJ1-2; the D is unclear. CDR3 length: 15 residues. Trimming took off 2 bases at V and 6 bases at J, with 16 bases between the two ends. The germline V gene encodes CDR1 LGHNA and CDR2 YNFKEQ. Here the CDR3 reads CASSQPLTEFDGYTF. The CDR3 DNA reads as TGTGCCAGCAGCCAACCCCTCACAGAGTTCGATGGCTACACCTTC.

In its sample, this clonotype was seen a few times. The V gene is TRBV14, the J gene TRBJ1-2, with unresolved D. The CDR3 has 15 amino acids. Germline V gene sequence: CDR1 SGHDN, CDR2 FVKESK. Trimming stripped 4 bases from V and 4 bases from J, with 16 bases between. CDR3 residues: CASSPGVAPIYGYTF. CDR3 sequence (DNA): TGTGCCAGCAGCCCCGGTGTAGCACCAATCTATGGCTACACCTTC.

In DNA form, the CDR3 reads TGTGCCAGCAGCGTCGCCCCTTCGTACGAGCAGTACTTC. Amino acid sequence: CASSVAPSYEQYF. This rearrangement joins TRBV9 to TRBJ2-7; D gene uncertain. There are 13 residues in the CDR3. CDR1 is SGDLS and CDR2 is YYNGEE in the germline V gene. Trimming removed 2 bases at V and 4 bases at J, with 10 bases between. The full variable domain, rest sourced from reference TRBV9 and TRBJ2-7, is DSGVTQTPKHLITATGQRVTLRCSPRSGDLSVYWYQQSLDQGLQFLIQYYNGEERAKGNILERFSAQQFPDLHSELNLSSLELGDSALYFCASSVAPSYEQYFGPGTRLTVT.

This chain uses TRBV6-5 with TRBJ2-7; D may correspond to TRBD1 or TRBD2 (5 bases each). This CDR3 comprises 13 residues. Germline CDR1 is MNHEY and CDR2 is SVGAGI. Trimming stripped 5 bases from V and 2 bases from J, with 10 bases between. The CDR3 is CASSVQEAYEQYF. CDR3 DNA: TGTGCCAGCAGTGTACAGGAGGCCTACGAGCAGTACTTC.

The rearrangement joins TRBV7-6 to TRBJ2-2; TRBD2 matches 14 bases. Germline V lookup: CDR1 SGHVS, CDR2 FNYEAQ. The V segment lost 1 base and the J segment 1 base; nucleotides outside the gene matches: 2. The CDR3 has 18 amino acids. The CDR3 reads CASSLGGLAGGNTGELFF. The CDR3 DNA follows: TGTGCCAGCAGCTTAGGAGGACTAGCGGGGGGGAACACCGGGGAGCTGTTTTTT.

This clonotype was counted between two and nine times. The rearrangement uses TRBV7-2 and TRBJ1-1, with 8 bases fitting TRBD1. V shed 1 base, J shed 6 bases, and the junction held 4 bases outside the gene matches. Germline lookup yields CDR1 SGHTA and CDR2 FQGNSA. This CDR3 is 14 amino acids long. CDR3 sequence reads: CASSLGTGRAEAFF. The CDR3 DNA sequence: TGTGCCAGCAGCTTAGGGACAGGGCGGGCTGAAGCTTTCTTT.